A selection of T cell receptor beta chains follows, all from one sample in a study of OX40 agonist ivuxolimab in advanced cancers. Generated by immunoSEQ multiplex PCR, the TCRdb table keeps only in-frame clones and is missing some. This table holds roughly 120,000 clones, 92% found once. The sequencing here drew on CD4+ or CD8+ T cells sorted from blood, taken in a trial of the OX40 agonist ivuxolimab. These receptors were collected from an adult with an advanced solid tumor such as melanoma, head and neck, liver or kidney cancer. The CDR3 runs from the conserved cysteine through the conserved F or W. Each record gives: D gene, J gene, V gene, clone size, CDR3 DNA, CDR3 protein. A D gene is named only where the DNA matches it firmly. Clone size is not always given. Where it is, it says once, few, many or a class for expanded clones.

D: NA; J: TRBJ1-5; V: TRBV27; size: NA; DNA: TGTGCCAGCAGTCGGACAGAATATCAGCCCCAGCATTTT; CDR3: CASSRTEYQPQHF
D: TRBD1; J: TRBJ1-1; V: TRBV4-2; size: NA; DNA: TGTGCCAGCAGCCAAGTAACAGGGGATATGAACACTGAAGCTTTCTTT; CDR3: CASSQVTGDMNTEAFF
D: NA; J: TRBJ2-3; V: TRBV6-6; size: NA; DNA: TGTGCCAGCGCCAGACAGAATCGGTACGCAGATACGCAGTATTTT; CDR3: CASARQNRYADTQYF
D: TRBD2; J: TRBJ2-7; V: TRBV6-5; size: once; DNA: TGTGCCAGCAGCATAGCGGGAAACTCCTACGAGCAGTACTTC; CDR3: CASSIAGNSYEQYF
D: NA; J: TRBJ1-2; V: TRBV6-5; size: once; DNA: TGTGCCAGCAGTTTCTCGACGGTCGGCTATGGCTACACCTTC; CDR3: CASSFSTVGYGYTF
D: NA; J: TRBJ2-7; V: TRBV28; size: few; DNA: TGTGCCAGCAGTTCTAACTACGAGCAGTACTTC; CDR3: CASSSNYEQYF
D: NA; J: TRBJ1-6; V: TRBV7-9; size: NA; DNA: TGTGCCAGCAGCCCTACCGGTGTTTCACCCCTCCACTTT; CDR3: CASSPTGVSPLHF
D: TRBD2; J: TRBJ2-5; V: TRBV11-3; size: NA; DNA: TGTGCCAGCAGCTTAGGACTAGCGGGAGAGGGGGAGACCCAGTACTTC; CDR3: CASSLGLAGEGETQYF
D: NA; J: TRBJ2-6; V: TRBV2; size: NA; DNA: TGTGCCAGCAGTCACCTATCCTCCGTTACAGGGTCCTCTGGGGCCAACGTCCTGACTTTC; CDR3: CASSHLSSVTGSSGANVLTF
D: NA; J: TRBJ1-4; V: TRBV7-9; size: NA; DNA: TGTGCCAGCAGCCAAGCGGCCTTCGGCAATGAAAAACTGTTTTTT; CDR3: CASSQAAFGNEKLFF
D: TRBD1; J: TRBJ1-1; V: TRBV12-5; size: NA; DNA: TGTGCTAGTGGTTTTCCGTCAGGGGGGCTCACTGAAGCTTTCTTT; CDR3: CASGFPSGGLTEAFF
D: NA; J: TRBJ1-1; V: TRBV15; size: NA; DNA: TGTGCCACCAGCAGAGACAGGACGAACACTGAAGCTTTCTTT; CDR3: CATSRDRTNTEAFF
D: NA; J: TRBJ1-2; V: TRBV7-9; size: NA; DNA: TGTGCCAGCAGCCGGGACAATGGGTATGGCTACACCTTC; CDR3: CASSRDNGYGYTF
D: NA; J: TRBJ1-3; V: TRBV5-1; size: NA; DNA: TGCGCCAGCAGGGAGGGCTCTGGAAACACCATATATTTT; CDR3: CASREGSGNTIYF
D: NA; J: TRBJ1-2; V: TRBV12-5; size: NA; DNA: TGTGCTAGTGGTTGGGGAGGGGGCTATGGCTACACCTTC; CDR3: CASGWGGGYGYTF
D: NA; J: TRBJ1-1; V: TRBV7-2; size: NA; DNA: TGTGCCAGCAGCTCGAACAGGAACACTGAAGCTTTCTTT; CDR3: CASSSNRNTEAFF
D: TRBD2; J: TRBJ2-3; V: TRBV7-3; size: NA; DNA: TGTGCCAGCAGCTTAGGGCTAGCGGCAACAGATACGCAGTATTTT; CDR3: CASSLGLAATDTQYF
D: TRBD1; J: TRBJ1-5; V: TRBV6-5; size: NA; DNA: TGTGCCAGCAGCAACAGGGGCGACCAGCCCCAGCATTTT; CDR3: CASSNRGDQPQHF
D: NA; J: TRBJ1-2; V: TRBV6-5; size: once; DNA: TGTGCCAGCAGTACTCGACAAGCGAACTATGGCTACACCTTC; CDR3: CASSTRQANYGYTF
D: NA; J: TRBJ2-7; V: TRBV29-1; size: NA; DNA: TGCAGCGTTGATGGGGGGCGTATAGCGGAGAGCTCCTACGAGCAGTACTTC; CDR3: CSVDGGRIAESSYEQYF
D: NA; J: TRBJ2-3; V: TRBV7-2; size: NA; DNA: TGTGCCAGCAGCTTTAGCGTCCTGGGCGGGGATACGCAGTATTTT; CDR3: CASSFSVLGGDTQYF
D: NA; J: TRBJ1-5; V: TRBV25-1; size: NA; DNA: TGTGCCAGCAGTGATTCCTCTCAAGGGAATCAGCCCCAGCATTTT; CDR3: CASSDSSQGNQPQHF
D: TRBD1; J: TRBJ2-7; V: TRBV5-4; size: NA; DNA: TGTGCCAGCAGCCCGGGGACAGGATCCCGCGAGCAGTACTTC; CDR3: CASSPGTGSREQYF
D: NA; J: TRBJ2-7; V: TRBV5-1; size: NA; DNA: TGCGCCAGCAGCTTGGAACAGCCCTACGAGCAGTACTTC; CDR3: CASSLEQPYEQYF
D: NA; J: TRBJ2-2; V: TRBV19; size: once; DNA: TGTGCCAGTAGTATAGACTGGAACACCGGGGAGCTGTTTTTT; CDR3: CASSIDWNTGELFF
D: NA; J: TRBJ1-4; V: TRBV12-5; size: NA; DNA: TGTGCTAGTACGGGGAGGGTAGGGGAAAAACTGTTTTTT; CDR3: CASTGRVGEKLFF
D: TRBD1; J: TRBJ1-5; V: TRBV19; size: NA; DNA: TGTGCCAGTGAGGACAGGGCGGGACAGCCCCAGCATTTT; CDR3: CASEDRAGQPQHF
D: TRBD2; J: TRBJ2-4; V: TRBV27; size: NA; DNA: TGTGCCAGCAGTCTCTTTGCGGGGGACATTCAGTACTTC; CDR3: CASSLFAGDIQYF
D: NA; J: TRBJ2-1; V: TRBV15; size: NA; DNA: TGTGCCACCAGCAGACCCGGGACACTATACAATGAGCAGTTCTTC; CDR3: CATSRPGTLYNEQFF
D: TRBD1; J: TRBJ1-3; V: TRBV10-3; size: NA; DNA: TGTGCCACGAGGGACAGCAGGAGCTCTGGAAACACCATATATTTT; CDR3: CATRDSRSSGNTIYF
D: NA; J: TRBJ2-7; V: TRBV10-3; size: once; DNA: TGTGCCAGCAGCCCGGCTCTTGACCACCTTCCCTACGAGCAGTACTTC; CDR3: CASSPALDHLPYEQYF
D: NA; J: TRBJ1-5; V: TRBV15; size: NA; DNA: TGTGCCACCAGCGGAACCGGGACGGTGAATCAGCCCCAGCATTTT; CDR3: CATSGTGTVNQPQHF
D: NA; J: TRBJ2-3; V: TRBV11-1; size: NA; DNA: TGTGCCAGCAGCTTTCGGGGGACAGATACGCAGTATTTT; CDR3: CASSFRGTDTQYF